This TCR beta chain was sequenced for a study of T cells after yellow fever vaccination. Study information: Where fractions had low cell numbers, libraries were prepared from them with the SMART-Seq v4 Ultra Low Input RNA kit.

This clonotype was counted only a few times. By 5'RACE template switching, TCR cDNA was produced, with a universal primer site and UMIs added in the process. In TCRdb, the 5' RACE reads were re-called with MiXCR into one record per CDR3 protein. The sample holds a few hundred thousand distinct CDR3 sequences, about 7.8% seen once. With 0 bases removed from V and 0 bases from J, the gap between germline ends came to 8 bases. Germline CDR1 is SGHDT and CDR2 is YYEEEE. The CDR3 length is 15 residues. The V call is TRBV5-6, the J call TRBJ2-3; D unresolved. This specimen consisted of PBMCs, obtained more than 40 days after the first yellow fever vaccination. This receptor was obtained from a man between 18 and 29 years old who received the YFV17D yellow fever vaccine. CDR3: CASSLGFSSTDTQYF. In nucleotides, the CDR3 is TGTGCCAGCAGCTTGGGGTTTTCTAGCACAGATACGCAGTATTTT. The complete variable domain, with remaining parts taken from reference TRBV5-6 and TRBJ2-3, reads DAGVTQSPTHLIKTRGQQVTLRCSPKSGHDTVSWYQQALGQGPQFIFQYYEEEERQRGNFPDRFSGHQFPNYSSELNVNALLLGDSALYLCASSLGFSSTDTQYFGPGTRLTVL.